Below are 20 T cell receptor beta chains sequenced from a single sample in a study of cytomegalovirus exposure and HLA in healthy donors. The PCR contained 60 Vbeta and 13 Jbeta primers. Assay used: immunoSEQ multiplex PCR; TCRdb lists only in-frame clones, some missing. The profile shows some 150,000 clones, around 79% of them singletons. The sequenced sample was PBMCs. The receptors were gathered from a human donor in good health.

V is TRBV11-2 and J is TRBJ1-4; the D gene is possibly TRBD1 (5 bases). V lost 3 bases, J lost 4 bases, and 9 bases lay in between. Germline lookup yields CDR1 SGHAT and CDR2 FQNNGV. This CDR3 contains 14 residues. CDR3 in DNA: TGTGCCAGCAGCTTTCGACAGAATAATGAAAAACTGTTTTTT. Its protein is CASSFRQNNEKLFF. The full variable domain, completed using reference TRBV11-2 and TRBJ1-4, is EAGVAQSPRYKIIEKRQSVAFWCNPISGHATLYWYQQILGQGPKLLIQFQNNGVVDDSQLPKDRFSAERLKGVDSTLKIQPAKLEDSAVYLCASSFRQNNEKLFFGSGTQLSVL.

The V call is TRBV19, the J call TRBJ2-7, with 8 positions matching TRBD1. V lost 8 bases to trimming and J lost 0 bases; unmatched junction nucleotides: 6. Germline V gene data show CDR1 as LNHDA and CDR2 as SQIVND (reference sequence). The CDR3 covers 14 residues. CDR3 sequence reads: CASGLGQGSYEQYF. The CDR3 DNA is TGTGCCAGTGGGCTTGGACAGGGCTCCTACGAGCAGTACTTC.

The V gene is TRBV5-1, the J gene TRBJ2-1; no clear D. The CDR3 sequence is 16 residues long. Germline V gives CDR1 SGHRS, CDR2 YFSETQ. V gave up 3 bases and J gave up 6 bases, with 19 bases separating them. CDR3 DNA sequence: TGCGCCAGCAGCTCGCAACCCCCCTCCAGACTCAATGAGCAGTTCTTC. It specifies CASSSQPPSRLNEQFF.

The genes are TRBV4-1 and TRBJ2-7; 7 bases match TRBD1. Trimming took 5 bases from V and 1 from J; bases not matched to a gene: 8. This CDR3 has 15 amino acids. Germline CDR1 reads MGHRA; CDR2 reads YSYEKL. The CDR3 protein is CASSSTTGLSYEQYF. The CDR3 DNA follows: TGCGCCAGCAGCAGCACGACAGGGCTATCCTACGAGCAGTACTTC.

This clone was recorded only once. The CDR3 sequence is CASSLAGTGRFKNYGYTF. CDR3 DNA: TGCGCCAGCAGCTTGGCGGGGACAGGGCGATTTAAAAACTATGGCTACACCTTC. The V call is TRBV5-1, the J call TRBJ1-2; TRBD1 aligns across 9 bases. The trim removed 0 bases at V and 2 bases at J, leaving 11 bases unmatched. Germline values: CDR1 SGHRS, CDR2 YFSETQ. This CDR3 has 18 residues.

In its sample, this clone was seen a few times. The chain has TRBV11-1 and TRBJ1-5; possibly TRBD1 for D (5 bases). CDR3 size: 13 residues. Germline CDR1 is SGHAT and CDR2 is FQDESV (reference sequence). V was cut by 4 bases and J by 5 bases, with 9 bases left in between. The CDR3: CASSSGAYQPQHF. For the CDR3, the DNA is TGTGCCAGCAGCTCTGGGGCATATCAGCCCCAGCATTTT.

The chain links TRBV5-1 to TRBJ1-1; D is unclear. V lost 2 bases, J lost 1 base, and 9 bases lay in between. The germline V gene encodes CDR1 SGHRS and CDR2 YFSETQ. The CDR3 runs to 14 residues. The CDR3 DNA sequence: TGCGCCAGCAGCTTTGCAGGCGCGAACACTGAAGCTTTCTTT. Encoded protein: CASSFAGANTEAFF.

This chain connects TRBV4-3 to TRBJ2-1; 9 bases are a match to TRBD2. This CDR3 is 17 amino acids long. The germline gives CDR1 LGHNA, CDR2 YSLEER. Losses at the gene ends were 0 bases for V and 2 bases for J; bases not matched to a gene: 5. The DNA for the CDR3 is TGCGCCAGCAGCCAAGATTGGACTAGCGTTACCTACAATGAGCAGTTCTTC. Translation gives CASSQDWTSVTYNEQFF.

This chain joins TRBV19 and TRBJ1-2; D gene uncertain. CDR3 length: 16 residues. The germline CDR1 and CDR2 sequences are LNHDA and SQIVND (reference sequence). The germline V and J ends were trimmed by 2 bases and 2 bases, with 15 bases remaining between them. For the CDR3, the DNA is TGTGCCAGTAGTATATTGGGAGCTAACGGGAACTATGGCTACACCTTC. This encodes CASSILGANGNYGYTF.

There are a few counts of this clone. This chain joins TRBV5-1 and TRBJ1-4; D might be TRBD1 (5 bases). From germline, CDR1 is SGHRS and CDR2 YFSETQ. V was pared by 2 bases and J by 5 bases, with 10 bases between. This CDR3 contains 14 residues. For the CDR3, the DNA is TGCGCCAGCAGCTTCGGGGGGTCGAATGAAAAACTGTTTTTT. It codes for CASSFGGSNEKLFF.

CDR3 in amino acids: CASSRLTGGTEAFF. For the CDR3, the DNA is TGTGCCAGCAGCCGTCTGACAGGGGGCACTGAAGCTTTCTTT. This rearrangement joins TRBV7-7 to TRBJ1-1, with 9 bases that match TRBD1. The length of the CDR3 is 14 residues. Per germline, CDR1 SSHAT and CDR2 FNYEAQ (reference sequence). V was pared by 5 bases and J by 4 bases, with 5 bases of the junction left unmatched.

The chain uses TRBV7-3 and TRBJ2-5; TRBD1 aligns across 7 bases. CDR3 length: 14 amino acids. The J segment lost 1 base and the V segment lost 3 bases, leaving 2 bases of the junction unmatched. Per the germline V gene, CDR1 is SGHTA and CDR2 is FQGTGA. Here the CDR3 DNA reads TGTGCCAGCAGCTTGAACAGGGGCCAAGAGACCCAGTACTTC. This encodes CASSLNRGQETQYF.

The chain combines TRBV7-9 with TRBJ2-1; 10 positions agree with TRBD2. This CDR3 is 15 amino acids long. Germline V gene lookup returns CDR1 SEHNR and CDR2 FQNEAQ (reference sequence). V dropped 5 bases and J dropped 2; count of bases not matched to a gene: 3. Here the CDR3 DNA reads TGTGCCAGCAGCCCGGGACTAGCGACCTACAATGAGCAGTTCTTC. Translating it yields CASSPGLATYNEQFF.

A single count supports this clone. V is TRBV29-1 and J is TRBJ2-2, with D perhaps matching TRBD2 (5 bases). Trimming removed 7 bases from V and 6 bases from J, with 18 bases in between. CDR1 is SQVTM, CDR2 ANQGSEA, per germline. This CDR3 comprises 14 residues. The CDR3 is CSGRLGVVAGELFF. CDR3 in DNA: TGCAGCGGTAGACTCGGGGTCGTAGCCGGGGAGCTGTTTTTT.

This sequence joins TRBV7-2 and TRBJ2-7, with a tentative D call TRBD1 (6 bases). Deletions cut 5 bases from V and 5 bases from J, with 22 bases between. The CDR3 sequence is 16 residues long. The germline V gene encodes CDR1 SGHTA and CDR2 FQGNSA. CDR3 region: CASSVTTGILSHEQYF. CDR3 in DNA: TGTGCCAGCAGCGTCACAACAGGGATACTATCACACGAGCAGTACTTC.

V usage is TRBV30 and J usage is TRBJ1-3; D unresolved. V was cut by 6 bases and J by 3 bases, with 3 bases left in between. The CDR3 is 10 amino acids. Germline CDR1 and CDR2: GTSNPN and SVGIG (reference sequence). The CDR3 DNA reads TGTGCCTGCTTTGGAAACACCATATATTTT. It encodes CACFGNTIYF.

The chain couples TRBV28 to TRBJ2-5; D is undetermined. V gave up 4 bases and J gave up 0 bases, with 9 bases separating them. Germline loops: CDR1 MDHEN, CDR2 SYDVKM. CDR3 length: 14 amino acids. The CDR3 DNA sequence: TGTGCCAGCAGTTCTATCGGGTACCAAGAGACCCAGTACTTC. Protein sequence: CASSSIGYQETQYF.

The CDR3 here is CASSIKSGIGTQYF. In DNA, the CDR3 is TGTGCCAGTAGTATCAAGTCAGGGATAGGTACGCAGTATTTT. The chain employs TRBV19 and TRBJ2-3, with TRBD1 as a possible D gene (5 bases). The germline V gene has CDR1 LNHDA and CDR2 SQIVND (reference sequence). With 3 bases removed from V and 8 bases from J, the gap between germline ends came to 15 bases. The CDR3 consists of 14 residues.

The chain couples TRBV30 to TRBJ1-6; D is ambiguous. V dropped 1 base and J dropped 9 bases, with 10 bases sitting between them. Germline CDR1 reads GTSNPN; CDR2 reads SVGIG (reference sequence). The CDR3 covers 13 residues. The CDR3: CAWSDSTSSPLHF. In DNA form, the CDR3 reads TGTGCCTGGAGTGACTCGACAAGTTCACCCCTCCACTTT. The whole variable domain, remainder taken from reference TRBV30 and TRBJ1-6, is SQTIHQWPATLVQPVGSPLSLECTVEGTSNPNLYWYRQAAGRGLQLLFYSVGIGQISSEVPQNLSASRPQDRQFILSSKKLLLSDSGFYLCAWSDSTSSPLHFGNGTRLTVT.

The V gene is TRBV30, the J gene TRBJ2-3; 8 bases fit TRBD2. CDR1 GTSNPN and CDR2 SVGIG come from the germline V gene (reference sequence). This CDR3 is 15 amino acids long. V shed 2 bases and J 6 bases; nucleotides not matched to a gene: 10. The CDR3 DNA reads TGTGCCTGGAGTTCTGGTCGGGGGGGCTCTGATACGCAGTATTTT. Its protein is CAWSSGRGGSDTQYF. The variable domain in full, completed from reference TRBV30 and TRBJ2-3, reads SQTIHQWPATLVQPVGSPLSLECTVEGTSNPNLYWYRQAAGRGLQLLFYSVGIGQISSEVPQNLSASRPQDRQFILSSKKLLLSDSGFYLCAWSSGRGGSDTQYFGPGTRLTVL.